These 5 T cell receptor beta chains were all obtained from the same sample, sequenced in a study of T-cell memory formation after mild COVID-19. MiXCR, applied by TCRdb to the 5' RACE reads, yields one record per CDR3 protein. Of 550,000 to 600,000 distinct CDR3 sequences in the sample, 15% to 20% were seen once. The sequenced material came from PBMCs or a T cell subset sorted from them (not recorded which). These receptors originate from an adult woman who had mild COVID-19 (a few samples of this study predate the infection). Cell type and time point are not known.

This clonotype appeared a few times. The V call is TRBV3-1, the J call TRBJ2-2; D ambiguous. This CDR3 has 13 residues. Germline V gives CDR1 LGHDT, CDR2 YNNKEL (reference sequence). Deletions cut 1 base from V and 3 bases from J, with 3 bases between. In DNA form, the CDR3 reads TGTGCCAGCAGCCAAGCCGACACCGGGGAGCTGTTTTTT. It is translated as CASSQADTGELFF. Full variable domain (remainder filled in from reference TRBV3-1 and TRBJ2-2): DTAVSQTPKYLVTQMGNDKSIKCEQNLGHDTMYWYKQDSKKFLKIMFSYNNKELIINETVPNRFSPKSPDKAHLNLHINSLELGDSAVYFCASSQADTGELFFGEGSRLTVL.

The chain links TRBV5-1 to TRBJ2-1; possible D gene TRBD1, 7 bases. The V gene's germline CDR1 is SGHRS and CDR2 YFSETQ. Trimming left V 1 base short and J 7 bases short, with 18 bases between. This CDR3 is built from 16 residues. The CDR3 DNA reads as TGCGCCAGCAGCTTGATTCCGCAGGGGGGAAGGAATGAGCAGTTCTTC. Translation: CASSLIPQGGRNEQFF.

This clonotype occurred a few times. This chain uses TRBV5-4 with TRBJ1-2, with 9 bases aligning to TRBD1. V gave up 0 bases and J gave up 4 bases; unmatched junction bases: 1. The CDR3 has 14 amino acids. CDR1 is SGHNT, CDR2 YYREEE, per germline (reference sequence). In nucleotides, the CDR3 is TGTGCCAGCAGCTTGGGGACAGGGGTCTATGGCTACACCTTC. It is translated as CASSLGTGVYGYTF.

The chain has TRBV6-5 and TRBJ2-3; 10 positions match TRBD1. Germline V gives CDR1 MNHEY, CDR2 SVGAGI. CDR3 size: 14 residues. V trimming: 6 bases; J trimming: 2 bases; junction bases outside the gene matches: 2. CDR3 in DNA: TGTGCCAGCAGGGACAGGGGGTACACAGATACGCAGTATTTT. Residues: CASRDRGYTDTQYF.

The rearrangement links TRBV20-1 to TRBJ1-5; 10 nucleotides line up with TRBD1. The CDR3 is 15 amino acids. Germline V gene sequence: CDR1 DFQATT, CDR2 SNEGSKA (reference sequence). Unmatched junction bases numbered 9, after V lost 3 bases and J lost 7 bases. DNA of the CDR3: TGCAGTGCTAGTTATACCGGGACAGGGGAACAGCCCCAGCATTTT. Translating gives CSASYTGTGEQPQHF.